This TCR beta chain is from a study of blood T cell repertoires in COVID-19. For the study at large: Material from acute and convalescent COVID-19 was sourced from the United States, Italy and Spain.

The V gene lost 1 base and the J gene lost 7 bases, with 14 bases spanning the gap. The CDR3 spans 15 residues. Germline V gene sequence: CDR1 MGHRA, CDR2 YSYEKL. Per the original methods: Researchers report that nucleated cell counts were estimated from reference gene primer amplification. Produced via immunoSEQ multiplex PCR; TCRdb's table is partial and in-frame only. V and J calls and clone size come straight from that table; D and trimming were deduced from the DNA. This sample has 70,000 or so clones, with about 82% found just once. This receptor was taken from a human donor in a cohort sampled during active COVID-19. The source material was peripheral blood. The V gene is TRBV4-1, the J gene TRBJ2-1, with D maybe TRBD2 (6 bases). The CDR3 is CASSQGGGTWNEQFF. In DNA, the CDR3 is TGCGCCAGCAGCCAAGGAGGCGGGACGTGGAATGAGCAGTTCTTC.